This TCR beta chain was documented in a study of cytomegalovirus exposure and HLA in healthy donors. Study results and limitations: V- and J-gene trimming in TCR beta was tied to a missense DCLRE1C variant by an analysis performed later. V segments that were indistinguishable, TRBV6-2 and TRBV6-3 among them, were omitted from analysis. A later analysis reportedly found that, within productive TCRs, an Asian-associated ancestry cluster had fewer N-insertions than the mean observed across the roughly 610 donors.

Primers: 60 Vbeta forward and 13 Jbeta reverse. Data came from immunoSEQ multiplex PCR; TCRdb stores just in-frame clones and leaves some out. Of around 170,000 clones in the sample, roughly 82% were seen once. The sample holds one count of this clone. What it binds is not known. Looked up from germline, CDR1 is MDHEN and CDR2 is SYDVKM. The CDR3 is 14 residues long. With 4 bases removed from V and 8 bases from J, the gap between germline ends came to 14 bases. The specimen was PBMCs. The source of this sequence is a man aged 35 to 55 in good health and CMV-seronegative. This chain joins TRBV28 and TRBJ1-4; D is unresolved. This chain's CDR3 is CASSSVWGGEKLFF. The DNA for the CDR3 is TGTGCCAGCAGTTCAGTTTGGGGAGGGGAAAAACTGTTTTTT.